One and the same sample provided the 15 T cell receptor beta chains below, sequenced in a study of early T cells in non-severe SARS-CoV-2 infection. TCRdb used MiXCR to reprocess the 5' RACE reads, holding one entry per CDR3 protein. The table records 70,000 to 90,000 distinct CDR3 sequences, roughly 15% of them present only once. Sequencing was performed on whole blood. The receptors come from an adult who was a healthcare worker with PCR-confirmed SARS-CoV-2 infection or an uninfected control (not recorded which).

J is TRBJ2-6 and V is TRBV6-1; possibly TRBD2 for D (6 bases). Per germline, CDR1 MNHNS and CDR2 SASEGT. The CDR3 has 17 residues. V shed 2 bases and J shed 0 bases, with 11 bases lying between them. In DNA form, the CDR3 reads TGTGCCAGCAGTGAAAGCGGAGGGAGCTCTGGGGCCAACGTCCTGACTTTC. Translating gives CASSESGGSSGANVLTF.

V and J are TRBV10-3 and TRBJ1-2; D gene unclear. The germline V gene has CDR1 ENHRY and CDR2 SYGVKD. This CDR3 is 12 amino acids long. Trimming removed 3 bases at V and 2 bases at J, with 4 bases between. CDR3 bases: TGTGCCATCAGTGACGGGAACTATGGCTACACCTTC. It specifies CAISDGNYGYTF.

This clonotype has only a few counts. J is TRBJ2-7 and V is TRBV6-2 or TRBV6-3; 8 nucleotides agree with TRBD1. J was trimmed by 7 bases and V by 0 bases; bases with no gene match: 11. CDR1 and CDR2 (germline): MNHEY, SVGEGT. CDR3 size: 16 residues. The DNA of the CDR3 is TGTGCCAGCAGTTACTCGAGATGGGACAGGCCGTTGGAGCAGTACTTC. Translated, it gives CASSYSRWDRPLEQYF.

The CDR3 DNA is TGTGCCAGCAGCTTAGGAAAGGGGGCGCCCAATCAGCCCCAGCATTTT. Amino acids: CASSLGKGAPNQPQHF. The chain links TRBV7-9 to TRBJ1-5; TRBD1 matches 7 bases. Germline V gene data show CDR1 as SEHNR and CDR2 as FQNEAQ (reference sequence). Trimming at V came to 1 base and at J to 3 bases, leaving 6 bases not matched to a gene. The CDR3 sequence is 16 residues long.

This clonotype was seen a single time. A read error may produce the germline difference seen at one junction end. For the CDR3, the DNA is TGCGCCAGCAGATTGGGCGTCATGAACACTGAAGCTTTCTTT. Amino acids: CASRLGVMNTEAFF. This chain links TRBV5-1 with TRBJ1-1; D is ambiguous. The germline CDR1 and CDR2 sequences are SGHRS and YFSETQ. The CDR3 consists of 14 residues.

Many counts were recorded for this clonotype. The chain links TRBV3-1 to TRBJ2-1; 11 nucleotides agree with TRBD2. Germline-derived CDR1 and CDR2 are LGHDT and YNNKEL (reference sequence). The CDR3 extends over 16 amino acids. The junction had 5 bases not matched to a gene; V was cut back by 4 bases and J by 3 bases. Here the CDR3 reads CASSLGTSGNYNEQFF. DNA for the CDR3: TGTGCCAGCAGCCTTGGGACTAGCGGAAACTACAATGAGCAGTTCTTC.

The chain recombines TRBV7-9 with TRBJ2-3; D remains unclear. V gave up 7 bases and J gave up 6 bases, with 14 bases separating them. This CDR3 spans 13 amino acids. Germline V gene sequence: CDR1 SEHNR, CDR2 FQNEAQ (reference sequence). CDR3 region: CASTKDPADTQYF. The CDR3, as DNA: TGTGCCAGCACCAAGGACCCAGCGGATACGCAGTATTTT.

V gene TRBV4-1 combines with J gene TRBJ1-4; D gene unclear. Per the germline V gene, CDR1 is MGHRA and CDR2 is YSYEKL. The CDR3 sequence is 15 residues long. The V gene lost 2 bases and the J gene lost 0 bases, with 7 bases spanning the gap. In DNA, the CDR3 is TGCGCCAGCAGCCAACGCCAAGCAACTAATGAAAAACTGTTTTTT. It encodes CASSQRQATNEKLFF.

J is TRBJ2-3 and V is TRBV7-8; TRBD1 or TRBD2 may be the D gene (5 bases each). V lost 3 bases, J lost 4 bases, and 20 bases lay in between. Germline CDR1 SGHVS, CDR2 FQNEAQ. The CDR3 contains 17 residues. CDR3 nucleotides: TGTGCCAGCAGCTTGGCTAATCTACGCCGAGGGGCAGATACGCAGTATTTT. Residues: CASSLANLRRGADTQYF.

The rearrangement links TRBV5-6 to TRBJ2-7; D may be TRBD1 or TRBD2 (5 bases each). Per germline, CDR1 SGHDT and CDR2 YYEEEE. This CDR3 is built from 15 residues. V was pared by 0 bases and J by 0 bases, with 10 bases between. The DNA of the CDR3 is TGTGCCAGCAGCTTGGTGGGGGAGAGCTCCTACGAGCAGTACTTC. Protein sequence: CASSLVGESSYEQYF. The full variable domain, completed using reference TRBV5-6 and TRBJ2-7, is DAGVTQSPTHLIKTRGQQVTLRCSPKSGHDTVSWYQQALGQGPQFIFQYYEEEERQRGNFPDRFSGHQFPNYSSELNVNALLLGDSALYLCASSLVGESSYEQYFGPGTRLTVT.

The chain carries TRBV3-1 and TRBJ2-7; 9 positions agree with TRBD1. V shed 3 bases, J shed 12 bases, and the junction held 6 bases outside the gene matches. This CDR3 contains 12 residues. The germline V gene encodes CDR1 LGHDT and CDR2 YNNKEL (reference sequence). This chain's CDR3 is CASSHAGTGPYF. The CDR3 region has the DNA TGTGCCAGCAGCCATGCCGGGACAGGGCCGTACTTC.

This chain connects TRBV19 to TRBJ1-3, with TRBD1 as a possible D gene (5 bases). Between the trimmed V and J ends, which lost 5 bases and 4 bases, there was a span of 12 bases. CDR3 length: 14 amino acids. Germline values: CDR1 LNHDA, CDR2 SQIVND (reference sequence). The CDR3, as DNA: TGTGCCAGTAGTCTGGGCAGGGCGGGAAACACCATATATTTT. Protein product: CASSLGRAGNTIYF. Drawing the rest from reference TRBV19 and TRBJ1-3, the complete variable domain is DGGITQSPKYLFRKEGQNVTLSCEQNLNHDAMYWYRQDPGQGLRLIYYSQIVNDFQKGDIAEGYSVSREKKESFPLTVTSAQKNPTAFYLCASSLGRAGNTIYFGEGSWLTVV.

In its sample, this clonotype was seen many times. CDR3 loop: CASSPRGLAGPRSTGELFF. CDR3 in DNA: TGCGCCAGCAGCCCGCGGGGACTAGCGGGACCCCGGAGCACCGGGGAGCTGTTTTTT. The rearrangement uses TRBV5-1 and TRBJ2-2; 13 positions match TRBD2. This CDR3 has 19 residues. CDR1 is SGHRS, CDR2 YFSETQ, per germline. Germline trimming cut 4 bases from V and 4 bases from J; bases unmatched to any gene: 13. The complete variable domain, with remaining parts taken from reference TRBV5-1 and TRBJ2-2, reads KAGVTQTPRYLIKTRGQQVTLSCSPISGHRSVSWYQQTPGQGLQFLFEYFSETQRNKGNFPGRFSGRQFSNSRSEMNVSTLELGDSALYLCASSPRGLAGPRSTGELFFGEGSRLTVL.

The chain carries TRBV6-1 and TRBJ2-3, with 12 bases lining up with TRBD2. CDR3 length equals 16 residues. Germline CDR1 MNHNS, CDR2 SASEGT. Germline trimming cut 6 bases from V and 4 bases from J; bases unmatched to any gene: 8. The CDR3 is CASSSTSGGMADTQYF. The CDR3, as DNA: TGTGCCAGCAGCAGTACTAGCGGGGGGATGGCAGATACGCAGTATTTT.

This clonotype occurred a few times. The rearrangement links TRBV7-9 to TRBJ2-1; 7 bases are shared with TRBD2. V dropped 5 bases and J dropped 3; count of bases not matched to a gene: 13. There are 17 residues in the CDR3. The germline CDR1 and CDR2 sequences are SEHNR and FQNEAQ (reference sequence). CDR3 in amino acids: CASSNGEAGNGYNEQFF. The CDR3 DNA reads TGTGCCAGCAGCAATGGAGAAGCGGGAAACGGCTACAATGAGCAGTTCTTC.